The T cell receptor (beta chain) under discussion was sequenced for a study of shared clonotypes between healthy human individuals. Study-wide background: Plates per donor: three CD4 naive, three CD4 memory, two CD8 naive, one CD8 memory.

There are 13 residues in the CDR3. Per germline, CDR1 MDHEN and CDR2 SYDVKM. Trimming removed 3 bases at V and 6 bases at J, with 9 bases between. Only in-frame clones appear in the TCRdb table, and some are missing; sequencing was by immunoSEQ multiplex PCR. The sample lists 2,500,000 or so clones, around 92% occurring once. J is TRBJ1-5 and V is TRBV28; D may be TRBD1 (5 bases). This TCR derives from a man aged 18 to 35 in good health. Some clones in this sample may be carry-over from other donors' samples. Material for sequencing was naive CD4+ T cells from PBMCs. Stated subset: CD45RA+ positively selected. The CDR3 bases are TGTGCCAGCAGTTTGGTAGGGGTTCAGCCCCAGCATTTT. It is translated as CASSLVGVQPQHF.